This TCR beta chain was sequenced for a study of siplizumab effects on memory and regulatory T cells. Study results and caveats: The suppressive capacity of proliferating Tregs from siplizumab cultures remained unconfirmed. It was not possible to assign a naive or memory phenotype to roughly 80-95% of proliferating CD4+ or CD8+ clones. The naive T cell population seemed more diverse than memory cells and seemed a major contributor to the alloresponse. The study found that siplizumab significantly reduced alloreactive sequences traceable to unstimulated CD4+ memory cells.

TCRdb's copy holds only in-frame clones and misses some; the assay was immunoSEQ multiplex PCR. The sample records some 100,000 clones, 93% being singletons. In the case of this clone: Its antigen is undetermined.

The length of the CDR3 is 18 residues. Germline V gene sequence: CDR1 PRHDT, CDR2 FYEKMQ (reference sequence). The V segment lost 4 bases and the J segment 0 bases; nucleotides outside the gene matches: 12. Input material: CD8+ T cells sorted from blood. The source is a human donor in good health. The chain uses TRBV13 and TRBJ2-7; TRBD2 matches 10 bases. The CDR3 spells CASSSRTNSGRSSYEQYF. CDR3 sequence (DNA): TGTGCCAGCAGCTCCCGGACTAATAGCGGGAGGAGCTCCTACGAGCAGTACTTC.